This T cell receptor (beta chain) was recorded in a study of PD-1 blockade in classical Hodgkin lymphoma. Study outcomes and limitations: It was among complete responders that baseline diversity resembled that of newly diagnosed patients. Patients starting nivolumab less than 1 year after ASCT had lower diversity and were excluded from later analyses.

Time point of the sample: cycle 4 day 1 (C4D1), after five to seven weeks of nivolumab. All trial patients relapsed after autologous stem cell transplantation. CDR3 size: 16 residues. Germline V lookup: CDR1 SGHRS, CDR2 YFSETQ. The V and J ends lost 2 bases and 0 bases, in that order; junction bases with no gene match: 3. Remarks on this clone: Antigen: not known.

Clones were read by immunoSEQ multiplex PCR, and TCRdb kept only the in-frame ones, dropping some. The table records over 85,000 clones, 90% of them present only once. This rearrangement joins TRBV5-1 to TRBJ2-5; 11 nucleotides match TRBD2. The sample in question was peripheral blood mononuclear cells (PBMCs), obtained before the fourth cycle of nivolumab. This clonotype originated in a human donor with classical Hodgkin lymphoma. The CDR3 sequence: CASSFPSGGHQETQYF. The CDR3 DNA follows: TGCGCCAGCAGCTTCCCTAGCGGGGGGCACCAAGAGACCCAGTACTTC.